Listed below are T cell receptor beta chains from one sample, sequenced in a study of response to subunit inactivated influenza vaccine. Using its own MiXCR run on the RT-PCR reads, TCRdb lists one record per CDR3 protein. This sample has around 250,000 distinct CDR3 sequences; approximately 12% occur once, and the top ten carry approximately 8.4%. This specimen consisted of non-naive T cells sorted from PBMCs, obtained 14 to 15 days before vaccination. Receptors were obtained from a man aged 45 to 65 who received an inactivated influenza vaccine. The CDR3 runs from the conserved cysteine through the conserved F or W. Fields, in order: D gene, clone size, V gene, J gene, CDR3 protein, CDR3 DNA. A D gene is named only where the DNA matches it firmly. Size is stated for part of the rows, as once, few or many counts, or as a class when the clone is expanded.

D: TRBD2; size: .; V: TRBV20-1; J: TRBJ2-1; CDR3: CSARGFGGRARSSYNEQFF; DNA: TGCAGTGCTAGAGGGTTTGGCGGGAGGGCCCGGAGCTCCTACAATGAGCAGTTCTTC
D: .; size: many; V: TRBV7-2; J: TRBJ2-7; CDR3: CASSLFPAYEQYF; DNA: TGTGCCAGCAGCTTATTCCCCGCCTACGAGCAGTACTTC
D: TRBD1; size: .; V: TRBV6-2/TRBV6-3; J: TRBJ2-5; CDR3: CASSPWTGRQETQYF; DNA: TGTGCCAGCAGTCCCTGGACAGGGCGGCAAGAGACCCAGTACTTC
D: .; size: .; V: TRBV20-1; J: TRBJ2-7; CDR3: CSATRQGVYEQYF; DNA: TGCAGTGCTACTAGACAAGGAGTCTACGAGCAGTACTTC
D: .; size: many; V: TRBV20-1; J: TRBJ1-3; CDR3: CSARDYGLGNTIYF; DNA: TGCAGTGCTAGAGATTACGGACTTGGAAACACCATATATTTT
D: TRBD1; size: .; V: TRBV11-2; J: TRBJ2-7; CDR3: CASSSGTGIGYEQYF; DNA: TGTGCCAGCAGCTCCGGGACAGGGATTGGGTACGAGCAGTACTTC
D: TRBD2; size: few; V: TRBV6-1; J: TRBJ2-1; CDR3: CASYQRGGLANEQFF; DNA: TGTGCCAGCTACCAGCGGGGGGGCCTGGCCAATGAGCAGTTCTTC
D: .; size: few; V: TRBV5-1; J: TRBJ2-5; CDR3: CASSLRVRTANLQETQYF; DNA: TGCGCCAGCAGCTTGCGTGTTCGGACAGCGAACCTCCAAGAGACCCAGTACTTC
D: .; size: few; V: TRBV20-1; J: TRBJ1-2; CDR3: CSAFSSNGYTF; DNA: TGCAGTGCTTTCTCTTCAAATGGCTACACCTTC
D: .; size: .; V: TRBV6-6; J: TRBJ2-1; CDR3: CASSFNRVEQFF; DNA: TGTGCCAGCAGTTTCAACAGAGTTGAGCAGTTCTTC
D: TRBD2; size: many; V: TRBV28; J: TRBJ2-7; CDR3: CASSSLKTSGTSEQYF; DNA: TGTGCCAGCAGTTCCCTCAAGACTAGCGGGACCTCCGAGCAGTACTTC
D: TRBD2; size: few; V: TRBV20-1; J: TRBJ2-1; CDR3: CSAPRTRMAGEQFF; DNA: TGCAGTGCTCCGAGGACTAGAATGGCGGGTGAGCAGTTCTTC
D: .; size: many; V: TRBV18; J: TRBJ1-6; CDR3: CASSPGNSPLHF; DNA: TGTGCCAGCTCACCCGGCAATTCACCCCTCCACTTT
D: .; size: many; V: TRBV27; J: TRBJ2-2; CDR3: CASSLNGGGTGELFF; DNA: TGTGCCAGCAGTTTAAACGGGGGCGGGACCGGGGAGCTGTTTTTT
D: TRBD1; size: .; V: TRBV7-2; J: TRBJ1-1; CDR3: CASSPRQGKNTEAFF; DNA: TGTGCCAGCAGCCCCCGACAGGGGAAAAACACTGAAGCTTTCTTT
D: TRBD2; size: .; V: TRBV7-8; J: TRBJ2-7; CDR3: CASSLGLAGGKITYEQYF; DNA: TGTGCCAGCAGCTTAGGCCTAGCGGGAGGAAAGATAACCTACGAGCAGTACTTC
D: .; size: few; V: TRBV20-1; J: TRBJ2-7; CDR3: CSASSLGYGSYEQYF; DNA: TGCAGTGCTAGCTCTCTAGGGTATGGGTCGTACGAGCAGTACTTC
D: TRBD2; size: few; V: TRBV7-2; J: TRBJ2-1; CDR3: CASSFSGTRLNEQFF; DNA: TGTGCCAGCAGCTTCTCCGGGACTAGGCTCAATGAGCAGTTCTTC
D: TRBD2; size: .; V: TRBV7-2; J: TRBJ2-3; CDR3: CASSLGGLAGDTQYF; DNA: TGTGCCAGCAGCCTTGGGGGACTAGCGGGAGATACGCAGTATTTT
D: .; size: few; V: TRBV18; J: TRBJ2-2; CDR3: CASSLMTDTGELFF; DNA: TGTGCCAGCTCACTCATGACGGACACCGGGGAGCTGTTTTTT
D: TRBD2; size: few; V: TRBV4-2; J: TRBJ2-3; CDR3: CASSPGLARSTDTQYF; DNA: TGTGCCAGCAGCCCGGGACTAGCGAGAAGCACAGATACGCAGTATTTT
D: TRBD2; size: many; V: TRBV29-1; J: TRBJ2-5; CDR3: CSVDGGGGWKETQYF; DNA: TGCAGCGTTGATGGGGGGGGGGGTTGGAAAGAGACCCAGTACTTC
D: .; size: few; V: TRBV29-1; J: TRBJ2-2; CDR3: CSVEAQMNTGELFF; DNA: TGCAGCGTTGAAGCACAAATGAACACCGGGGAGCTGTTTTTT
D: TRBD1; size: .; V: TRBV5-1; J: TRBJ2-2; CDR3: CASSLDQGAFSGELFF; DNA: TGCGCCAGCAGCTTGGATCAGGGGGCGTTTTCCGGGGAGCTGTTTTTT
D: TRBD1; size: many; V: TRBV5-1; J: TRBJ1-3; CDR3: CASRTGDGNTIYF; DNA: TGCGCCAGCCGGACAGGGGACGGAAACACCATATATTTT
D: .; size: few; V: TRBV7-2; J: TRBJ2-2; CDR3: CASSSPFGGGNTGELFF; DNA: TGTGCCAGCAGCTCCCCATTCGGAGGAGGGAACACCGGGGAGCTGTTTTTT
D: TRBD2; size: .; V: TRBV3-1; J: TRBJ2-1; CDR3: CTCSFGPVGGRIPCNEQFF; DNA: TGTACCTGCAGCTTCGGGCCTGTCGGCGGGAGGATACCCTGCAATGAGCAGTTCTTC
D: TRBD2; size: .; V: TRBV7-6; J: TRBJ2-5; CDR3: CASSELETSGRKTQYF; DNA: TGTGCCAGCAGCGAGCTCGAGACTAGCGGGAGAAAGACCCAGTACTTC
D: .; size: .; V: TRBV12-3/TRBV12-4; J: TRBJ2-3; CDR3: CASSPPEWRGDTQYF; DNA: TGTGCCAGCAGTCCCCCCGAATGGCGGGGAGATACGCAGTATTTT
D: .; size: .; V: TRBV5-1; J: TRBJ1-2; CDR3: CASSLASKAQPGVFGYTF; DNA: TGCGCCAGCAGCTTGGCCTCGAAAGCACAGCCGGGGGTTTTTGGCTACACCTTC
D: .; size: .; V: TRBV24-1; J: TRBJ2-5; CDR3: CATSGQQETQYF; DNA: TGTGCCACCAGTGGACAGCAAGAGACCCAGTACTTC
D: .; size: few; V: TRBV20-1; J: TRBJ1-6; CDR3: CSARLGRGGNSPLHF; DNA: TGCAGTGCTAGACTGGGCAGGGGTGGAAATTCACCCCTCCACTTT
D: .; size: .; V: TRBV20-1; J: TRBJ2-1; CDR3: CSARRRGSSYNEQFF; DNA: TGCAGTGCAAGACGGAGGGGAAGCTCCTACAATGAGCAGTTCTTC
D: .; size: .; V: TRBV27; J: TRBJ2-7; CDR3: CASSPQTRTHRSGYEQYF; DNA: TGTGCCAGCAGTCCCCAGACAAGGACCCACAGGTCAGGCTACGAGCAGTACTTC
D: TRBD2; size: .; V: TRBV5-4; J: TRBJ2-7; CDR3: CASSSKDGSGGSSYEQYF; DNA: TGTGCCAGCAGCTCGAAGGATGGTAGCGGGGGTAGCTCCTACGAGCAGTACTTC
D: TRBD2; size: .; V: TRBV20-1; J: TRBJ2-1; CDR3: CSASATSGMNEQFF; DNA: TGCAGTGCTAGCGCGACTAGCGGGATGAATGAGCAGTTCTTC
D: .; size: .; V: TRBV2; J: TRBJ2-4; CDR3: CASSEQGAVQYF; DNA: TGTGCCAGCAGTGAGCAGGGAGCGGTTCAGTACTTC
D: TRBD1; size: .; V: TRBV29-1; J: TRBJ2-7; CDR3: CSVAETRDRRPTYEQYF; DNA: TGCAGCGTGGCGGAAACAAGGGACAGGAGGCCCACCTACGAGCAGTACTTC
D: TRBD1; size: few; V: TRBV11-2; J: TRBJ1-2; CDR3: CASSAAGGYGYTF; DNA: TGTGCCAGCAGCGCCGCAGGGGGCTATGGCTACACCTTC
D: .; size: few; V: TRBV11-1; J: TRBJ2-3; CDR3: CASSPVGNSDTQYF; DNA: TGTGCCAGCAGCCCGGTCGGGAACTCAGATACGCAGTATTTT
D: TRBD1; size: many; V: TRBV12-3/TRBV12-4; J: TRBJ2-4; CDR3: CASSLDRTGVRYF; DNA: TGTGCCAGCAGTTTAGACCGGACAGGGGTTCGGTACTTC
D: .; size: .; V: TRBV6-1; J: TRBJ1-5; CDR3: CASSPTRANQPQHF; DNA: TGTGCCAGCAGCCCAACCAGGGCCAATCAGCCCCAGCATTTT
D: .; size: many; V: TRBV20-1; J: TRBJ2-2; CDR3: CSASGTNTGELFF; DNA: TGCAGTGCTAGCGGGACTAACACCGGGGAGCTGTTTTTT
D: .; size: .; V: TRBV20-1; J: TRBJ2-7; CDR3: CSALPGTHTYEQYF; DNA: TGCAGTGCTCTTCCCGGGACCCACACCTACGAGCAGTACTTC
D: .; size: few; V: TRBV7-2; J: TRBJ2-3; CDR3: CASSQRAGPDTQYF; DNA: TGTGCCAGCAGCCAACGAGCGGGCCCAGATACGCAGTATTTT
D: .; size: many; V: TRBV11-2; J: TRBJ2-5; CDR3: CASSLVGRGRQETQYF; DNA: TGTGCCAGCAGCTTAGTGGGCAGGGGACGCCAAGAGACCCAGTACTTC
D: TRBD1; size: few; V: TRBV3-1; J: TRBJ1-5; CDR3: CASSLGTGGHQPQHF; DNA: TGTGCCAGCAGCCTCGGGACAGGGGGCCATCAGCCCCAGCATTTT
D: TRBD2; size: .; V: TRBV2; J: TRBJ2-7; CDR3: CASSELAGYDEQYF; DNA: TGTGCCAGCAGTGAACTAGCGGGGTACGACGAGCAGTACTTC
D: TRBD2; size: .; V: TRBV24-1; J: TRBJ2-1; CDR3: CATSDSLAGGRNEQFF; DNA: TGTGCCACCAGTGACTCCCTAGCGGGGGGCCGCAATGAGCAGTTCTTC
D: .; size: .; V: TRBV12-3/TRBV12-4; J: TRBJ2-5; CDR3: CASASWGSQETQYF; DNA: TGTGCCAGCGCCTCATGGGGATCCCAAGAGACCCAGTACTTC
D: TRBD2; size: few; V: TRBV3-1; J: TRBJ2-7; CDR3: CASSQSASGSVEQYF; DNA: TGTGCCAGCAGCCAGAGTGCTAGCGGGAGTGTCGAGCAGTACTTC
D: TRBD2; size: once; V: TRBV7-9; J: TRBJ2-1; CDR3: CASSLAGGYSHEQFF; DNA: TGTGCCAGCAGCTTGGCGGGGGGCTATTCCCATGAGCAGTTCTTC
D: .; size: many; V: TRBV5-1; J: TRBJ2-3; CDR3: CASSPMRRQGGSADTQYF; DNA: TGCGCCAGCAGCCCAATGAGAAGACAGGGAGGCTCGGCAGATACGCAGTATTTT
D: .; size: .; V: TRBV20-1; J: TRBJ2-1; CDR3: CSVWGQAKMGAYNEQFF; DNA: TGCAGTGTTTGGGGACAAGCGAAAATGGGGGCCTACAATGAGCAGTTCTTC
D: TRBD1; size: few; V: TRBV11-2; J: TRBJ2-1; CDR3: CASSPLGRDSKNEQFF; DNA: TGTGCCAGCAGCCCCCTTGGCCGGGACAGTAAAAATGAGCAGTTCTTC